This T cell receptor (beta chain) was identified in a study of post-analysis software for immune sequencing data. Study-level background: The courses of disease that were included comprised relapsing-remitting, secondary progressive and progressive-relapsing multiple sclerosis.

The TCR beta cDNA libraries carried unique molecular identifiers. When about 1 to 11 million T cells were used, they gave approximately 450,000 cDNA molecules. MiXCR was run by TCRdb on the PCR reads, yielding one entry per CDR3 protein. Seen here are hundreds of thousands of distinct CDR3 sequences, approximately 59% observed once, and the top ten hold roughly 12%. This clonotype was sampled from a girl aged 2 to 9 with multiple sclerosis. Sequencing input: blood.

DNA for the CDR3: TGTGCCAGCAGCCAACCGGGGGACTCCACAGATACGCAGTATTTT. This codes for CASSQPGDSTDTQYF. The genes are TRBV7-2 and TRBJ2-3; D is possibly TRBD2 (6 bases). The CDR3 runs 15 residues. The V end lost 5 bases, the J end lost 2 bases, and 14 bases lay between the germline ends. Germline CDR1 is SGHTA and CDR2 is FQGNSA.